This T cell receptor beta chain was identified during a study of blood T cell repertoires in COVID-19. Study summary: Acute and convalescent COVID-19 samples came from the United States, Italy and Spain. PBMCs, B-cell-depleted T cells, or T cells were the source of the cDNA or gDNA that made up the material.

This clone appeared once. Original handling: Nucleated cell number was recorded as an estimate derived from reference gene primer amplification. Generated by immunoSEQ multiplex PCR, the TCRdb table keeps only in-frame clones and is missing some. V and J calls and clone size are those listed in that table; D and trimming were worked out from the DNA. The sample has tens of thousands of clones, roughly 82% seen once. CDR1 is LNHDA and CDR2 is SQIVND in the germline V gene (reference sequence). This CDR3 is 18 amino acids long. The ends lost 4 bases at V and 3 bases at J; junction bases unmatched: 14. The rearrangement uses TRBV19 and TRBJ2-5; 10 nucleotides agree with TRBD2. Sequenced sample: peripheral blood. The source is a human donor in a cohort sampled during active COVID-19. The CDR3 nucleotides read TGTGCCAGTAGTAGGTCTAGCGGGAGCGGATTCCAAGAAGAGACCCAGTACTTC. This encodes CASSRSSGSGFQEETQYF.